Included here is one T cell receptor beta chain sequence, with context. Its target is not known. This record comes from a study of shared clonotypes between healthy human individuals. Regarding the study as a whole: Compared with memory subsets, naive subsets generally had larger estimated richness.

The CDR3 consists of 15 residues. Method: immunoSEQ multiplex PCR; TCRdb's copy keeps in-frame clones and lacks some. The table lists roughly 2.2 million clones, approximately 95% of them singletons, with about 0.39% in the top ten. The J gene is TRBJ1-2, the V gene TRBV12-1; the table gives TRBD1 as D, unverified against the DNA. TRBV12-1 is noted as a pseudogene. Sequencing was performed on naive CD4+ T cells from PBMCs. Documented subset: CD45RA+ positively selected. The source of this sequence is a man between 18 and 29 years old in good health. Some clones in this sample may be carry-over from other donors' samples. The CDR3, as DNA: TGTGCCAGCAGCTTCACCCCACAGGGGGTGCAGGGCTACACCTTC. Its translation: CASSFTPQGVQGYTF.